Listed below are T cell receptor beta chains from one sample, sequenced in a study of cytomegalovirus exposure and HLA in healthy donors. The repertoire was sequenced with immunoSEQ multiplex PCR; TCRdb's copy has only in-frame clones and lacks some. The sample has some 200,000 clones; around 64% are singletons. Material: PBMCs. Receptors were obtained from a middle-aged man in good health and CMV-seropositive. The CDR3 runs from the conserved cysteine through the conserved F or W. The D gene is left open where the match is weak. Not all rows give a size; the values are once, few, many and, for expanded clones, a class.

CASSLDGSSGNTIYF | TGTGCCAGCAGCTTAGACGGGTCCTCTGGAAACACCATATATTTT | NA | NA | TRBJ1-3 | TRBV11-2 | 15
CASSQDFSSYEQYF | TGCGCCAGCAGCCAAGATTTCAGCTCCTACGAGCAGTACTTC | NA | NA | TRBJ2-7 | TRBV4-3 | 14
CASSESGRGGSDTQYF | TGCGCCAGCAGTGAGTCCGGGCGGGGGGGGTCGGATACGCAGTATTTT | TRBD2 | once | TRBJ2-3 | TRBV10-1 | 16
CAIPGGRGDTQYF | TGTGCCATACCGGGGGGGCGCGGAGATACGCAGTATTTT | TRBD2 | NA | TRBJ2-3 | TRBV6-5 | 13
CASSQNTGKSGNTIYF | TGTGCCAGCAGCCAGAATACGGGGAAGTCTGGAAACACCATATATTTT | NA | few | TRBJ1-3 | TRBV11-2 | 16
CASSLLSGVGDTQYF | TGTGCCAGCAGTTTGCTGTCGGGGGTTGGGGATACGCAGTATTTT | NA | NA | TRBJ2-3 | TRBV27 | 15
CASSQEPAGGETQYF | TGCGCCAGCAGCCAAGAACCAGCGGGGGGTGAGACCCAGTACTTC | TRBD2 | NA | TRBJ2-5 | TRBV4-1 | 15
CASSLDTGFTEAFF | TGCGCCAGCAGCTTGGATACAGGGTTTACTGAAGCTTTCTTT | NA | NA | TRBJ1-1 | TRBV5-1 | 14
CASGQGGNSPLHF | TGTGCCAGCGGACAGGGTGGAAATTCACCCCTCCACTTT | TRBD1 | NA | TRBJ1-6 | TRBV6-1 | 13
CASSPAGGYSNQPQHF | TGTGCCAGCAGCCCCGCAGGGGGCTATAGCAATCAGCCCCAGCATTTT | TRBD1 | NA | TRBJ1-5 | TRBV7-6 | 16
CASSEDRMYQPQHF | TGCGCCAGCAGTGAGGACAGGATGTATCAGCCCCAGCATTTT | NA | NA | TRBJ1-5 | TRBV10-2 | 14
CASKSAVSLGNTIYF | TGTGCCAGCAAGTCGGCGGTTTCTCTGGGAAACACCATATATTTT | NA | NA | TRBJ1-3 | TRBV2 | 15
CASRFLDRGAYEQYF | TGTGCCAGCAGATTCCTCGACAGGGGAGCGTACGAGCAGTACTTC | TRBD1 | NA | TRBJ2-7 | TRBV11-2 | 15
CASSRTAATEAFF | TGCGCCAGCAGCCGGACAGCGGCAACTGAAGCTTTCTTT | NA | few | TRBJ1-1 | TRBV5-1 | 13
CASSYGAGGGYEQYF | TGTGCCAGCAGTTACGGGGCAGGGGGTGGCTACGAGCAGTACTTC | TRBD1 | NA | TRBJ2-7 | TRBV6-6 | 15
CASSRDPGQGRVAFF | TGCGCCAGCAGCCGCGATCCTGGACAGGGTAGGGTAGCTTTCTTT | TRBD1 | few | TRBJ1-1 | TRBV5-1 | 15
CASRQGTISGHEQYF | TGCGCCAGCAGACAGGGTACAATATCCGGGCACGAGCAGTACTTC | NA | NA | TRBJ2-7 | TRBV5-1 | 15
CASSQDLPSGFNEQFF | TGCGCCAGCAGCCAAGATCTGCCTAGCGGGTTCAATGAGCAGTTCTTC | TRBD2 | NA | TRBJ2-1 | TRBV4-1 | 16
CASSLEGSIKGRGLFF | TGTGCCAGCAGTTTGGAGGGGTCAATAAAAGGTCGCGGGCTGTTTTTT | NA | NA | TRBJ2-2 | TRBV28 | 16
CASSDPRLDYLAKNIQYF | TGCGCCAGCAGCGATCCTCGGTTAGACTACTTAGCCAAAAACATTCAGTACTTC | NA | NA | TRBJ2-4 | TRBV4-1 | 18
CASSVASGGPYEQYF | TGTGCCAGCAGCGTAGCTTCAGGGGGCCCCTACGAGCAGTACTTC | TRBD1 | few | TRBJ2-7 | TRBV9 | 15
CASSYGTVNEQFF | TGTGCCAGCAGTTACGGGACAGTCAATGAGCAGTTCTTC | TRBD1 | NA | TRBJ2-1 | TRBV6-4 | 13
CASGDGLGETQYF | TGTGCCAGCGGTGACGGACTAGGCGAGACCCAGTACTTC | TRBD2 | NA | TRBJ2-5 | TRBV6-5 | 13
CASSLEDSKQYF | TGTGCCAGCAGCTTAGAGGACAGCAAGCAGTACTTC | NA | NA | TRBJ2-7 | TRBV7-2 | 12
CASSLGGWAELTTDTQYF | TGTGCCAGCAGCTTAGGGGGCTGGGCAGAGTTAACCACAGATACGCAGTATTTT | NA | NA | TRBJ2-3 | TRBV7-9 | 18
CASSGGVAGANVLTF | TGTGCCAGCAGTGGGGGGGTAGCTGGGGCCAACGTCCTGACTTTC | TRBD2 | NA | TRBJ2-6 | TRBV28 | 15
CASSPGNQETQYF | TGCGCCAGCAGCCCGGGGAACCAAGAGACCCAGTACTTC | NA | NA | TRBJ2-5 | TRBV5-1 | 13
CASSLVSSPPYNEQFF | TGTGCCAGCAGCTTAGTTTCCTCCCCTCCCTACAATGAGCAGTTCTTC | NA | NA | TRBJ2-1 | TRBV7-2 | 16
CASSRSKQPNTEAFF | TGTGCCAGCAGCCGGAGTAAGCAGCCGAACACTGAAGCTTTCTTT | NA | NA | TRBJ1-1 | TRBV7-2 | 15
CASSERGHGNQPQHF | TGTGCCAGCAGCGAAAGGGGTCATGGCAATCAGCCCCAGCATTTT | NA | NA | TRBJ1-5 | TRBV6-1 | 15
CARSLLPGNRTYEQYF | TGTGCCAGAAGCTTGCTCCCAGGGAATAGAACCTACGAGCAGTACTTC | NA | NA | TRBJ2-7 | TRBV7-5 | 16
CASTQVAGAEAFF | TGTGCCAGTACCCAGGTGGCAGGGGCTGAAGCTTTCTTT | NA | NA | TRBJ1-1 | TRBV19 | 13
CASSSDRGSEAFF | TGTGCCAGCAGCTCCGACAGGGGGTCTGAAGCTTTCTTT | TRBD1 | NA | TRBJ1-1 | TRBV5-6 | 13
CASSSDGYTF | TGTGCCAGCAGCTCCGATGGCTACACCTTC | NA | NA | TRBJ1-2 | TRBV7-9 | 10
CASSMTSQNEQFF | TGTGCCAGTAGTATGACTAGTCAAAATGAGCAGTTCTTC | NA | NA | TRBJ2-1 | TRBV19 | 13
CASSLLGGGTDTQYF | TGTGCCAGCAGCCTTCTTGGGGGGGGTACAGATACGCAGTATTTT | TRBD2 | NA | TRBJ2-3 | TRBV14 | 15
CASSFGQSYNEQFF | TGCGCCAGCAGCTTCGGACAGTCTTACAATGAGCAGTTCTTC | NA | NA | TRBJ2-1 | TRBV5-1 | 14
CASSIRQGSGELFF | TGCGCCAGCAGCATCCGACAGGGATCCGGGGAGCTGTTTTTT | TRBD1 | NA | TRBJ2-2 | TRBV4-1 | 14
CASSQQQGAPDTQYF | TGTGCCAGCAGCCAACAACAGGGGGCACCAGATACGCAGTATTTT | TRBD1 | few | TRBJ2-3 | TRBV7-2 | 15
CASSVDRNYGYTF | TGTGCCAGTAGTGTCGACAGGAACTATGGCTACACCTTC | NA | few | TRBJ1-2 | TRBV19 | 13
CASREVAANEKLFF | TGCGCCAGCAGGGAAGTGGCGGCTAATGAAAAACTGTTTTTT | NA | few | TRBJ1-4 | TRBV5-1 | 14
CASSVARATQYF | TGTGCCAGCAGCGTCGCCCGTGCGACGCAGTATTTT | NA | NA | TRBJ2-3 | TRBV7-2 | 12
CASRDTGVSSYEQYF | TGCGCCAGCAGAGACACAGGGGTCAGCTCCTACGAGCAGTACTTC | TRBD1 | NA | TRBJ2-7 | TRBV4-1 | 15
CASSPRTVATNEKLFF | TGTGCCAGCTCACCAAGGACGGTAGCGACTAATGAAAAACTGTTTTTT | NA | NA | TRBJ1-4 | TRBV18 | 16
CASSGGEAQYF | TGTGCCAGCAGCGGGGGGGAGGCCCAGTACTTC | TRBD2 | few | TRBJ2-5 | TRBV7-9 | 11
CASSDSGRDTQYF | TGTGCCAGCAGTGACTCTGGGAGAGATACGCAGTATTTT | NA | few | TRBJ2-3 | TRBV6-4 | 13
CASSLDWGQETQYF | TGTGCCAGCAGCCTGGACTGGGGTCAAGAGACCCAGTACTTC | NA | NA | TRBJ2-5 | TRBV6-1 | 14
CASSWASTNEKLFF | TGTGCCAGCAGTTGGGCGTCCACTAATGAAAAACTGTTTTTT | NA | NA | TRBJ1-4 | TRBV6-6 | 14
CASSYADTNYGYTF | TGTGCCAGCAGTTATGCGGACACTAACTATGGCTACACCTTC | NA | NA | TRBJ1-2 | TRBV6-5 | 14
CASSPASGGPPGELFF | TGCGCCAGCAGTCCAGCTAGCGGGGGCCCGCCCGGGGAGCTGTTTTTT | TRBD2 | once | TRBJ2-2 | TRBV5-1 | 16
CASSPSVGTGYNSPLHF | TGTGCCAGCTCACCAAGCGTTGGGACAGGGTATAATTCACCCCTCCACTTT | TRBD1 | NA | TRBJ1-6 | TRBV18 | 17
CASSIVPGGTEAFF | TGTGCCAGTAGTATAGTGCCAGGGGGCACTGAAGCTTTCTTT | TRBD1 | few | TRBJ1-1 | TRBV19 | 14